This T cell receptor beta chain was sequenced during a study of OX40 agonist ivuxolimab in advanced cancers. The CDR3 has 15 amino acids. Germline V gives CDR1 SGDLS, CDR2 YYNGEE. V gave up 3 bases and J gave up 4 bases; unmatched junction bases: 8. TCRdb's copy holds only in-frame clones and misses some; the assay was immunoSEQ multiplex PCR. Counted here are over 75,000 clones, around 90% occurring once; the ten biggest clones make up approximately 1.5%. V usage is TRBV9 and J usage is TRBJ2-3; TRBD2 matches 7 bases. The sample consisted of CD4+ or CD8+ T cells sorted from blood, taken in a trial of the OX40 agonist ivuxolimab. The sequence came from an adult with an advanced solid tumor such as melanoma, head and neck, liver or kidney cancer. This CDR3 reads CASSATGTTSDTQYF. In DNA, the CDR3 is TGTGCCAGCAGCGCAACCGGGACTACCTCAGATACGCAGTATTTT. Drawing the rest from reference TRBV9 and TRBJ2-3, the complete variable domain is DSGVTQTPKHLITATGQRVTLRCSPRSGDLSVYWYQQSLDQGLQFLIQYYNGEERAKGNILERFSAQQFPDLHSELNLSSLELGDSALYFCASSATGTTSDTQYFGPGTRLTVL.